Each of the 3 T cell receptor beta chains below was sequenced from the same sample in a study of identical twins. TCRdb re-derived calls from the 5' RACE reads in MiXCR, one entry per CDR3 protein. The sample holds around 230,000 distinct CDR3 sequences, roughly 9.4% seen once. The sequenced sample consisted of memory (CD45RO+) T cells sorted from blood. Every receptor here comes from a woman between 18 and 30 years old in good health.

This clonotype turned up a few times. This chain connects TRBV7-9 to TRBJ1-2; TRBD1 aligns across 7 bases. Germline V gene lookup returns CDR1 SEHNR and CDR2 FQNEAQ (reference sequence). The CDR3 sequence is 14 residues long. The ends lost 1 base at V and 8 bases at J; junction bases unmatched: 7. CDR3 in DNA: TGTGCCAGCAGCTTAGACAACAGGGGCCGCGGCTACACCTTC. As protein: CASSLDNRGRGYTF.

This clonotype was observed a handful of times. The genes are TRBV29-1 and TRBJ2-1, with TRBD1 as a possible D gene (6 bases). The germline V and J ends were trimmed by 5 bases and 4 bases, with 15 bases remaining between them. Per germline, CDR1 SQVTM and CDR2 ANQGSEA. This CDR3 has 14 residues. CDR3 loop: CSVLLGQGYNEQFF. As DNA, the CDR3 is TGCAGCGTTCTGCTAGGGCAGGGGTACAATGAGCAGTTCTTC.

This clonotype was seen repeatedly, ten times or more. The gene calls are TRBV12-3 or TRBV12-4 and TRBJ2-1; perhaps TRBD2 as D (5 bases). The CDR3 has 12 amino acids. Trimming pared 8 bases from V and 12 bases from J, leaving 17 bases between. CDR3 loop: CASSRGLSGQFF. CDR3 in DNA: TGTGCCAGCTCACGGGGTCTTTCAGGGCAGTTCTTC.